Listed below are T cell receptor beta chains from one sample, sequenced in a study of beta chain features in type 1 diabetes. Produced via immunoSEQ multiplex PCR; TCRdb's table is partial and in-frame only. The sample includes 250,000 to 350,000 clones, roughly 13% of them seen just once. What was sequenced was naive CD4+ T cells from blood. The receptors were sampled from a young man with type 1 diabetes. Each CDR3 is given with its conserved first and last residue. The D gene is left open where the match is weak. Part of the rows lack a size; the others show once, few, many or a class for expanded clones.

>TRBJ1-5|TRBD1|TRBV18|few
TGTGCCAGCTCACCAGCGTCTCTTGGGACAGGGATTTCCAATCAGCCCCAGCATTTT
CASSPASLGTGISNQPQHF
>TRBJ2-1|.|TRBV21-1|few
TGTGCCAGCAGCAAAGGGACAGGGCGCTCCTACAATGAGCAGTTCTTC
CASSKGTGRSYNEQFF
>TRBJ2-6|TRBD1|TRBV27|.
TGTGCCAGCGCAGAACTACGGGACAGCTTTACTTTTGGGGCCAACGTCCTGACTTTC
CASAELRDSFTFGANVLTF
>TRBJ2-1|.|TRBV7-9|.
TGTGCCAGCAGCTTACCCCCGCAGAAGATCAATGAGCAGTTCTTC
CASSLPPQKINEQFF
>TRBJ2-5|.|TRBV27|few
TGTGCCAGCAGTTTAGGCCGTCAGGAGACCCAGTACTTC
CASSLGRQETQYF
>TRBJ1-2|.|TRBV6-1|.
TGTGCCAGCAGGGAGGCGACCTACACCTTC
CASREATYTF
>TRBJ2-1|TRBD1|TRBV10-3|.
TGTGCCACGAAGCCACAGGGGTCCTACAATGAGCAGTTCTTC
CATKPQGSYNEQFF
>TRBJ2-5|TRBD2|TRBV5-6|few
TGTGCCAGCAGCTTGGGGCCTAGCGGGTCACAAGAGACCCAGTACTTC
CASSLGPSGSQETQYF
>TRBJ2-7|TRBD2|TRBV7-9|.
TGTGCCAGCACTCCCGGGACTAGCGGGCGGGGGGTATACGAGCAGTACTTC
CASTPGTSGRGVYEQYF
>TRBJ1-2|.|TRBV10-3|.
TGTGCCATCAGTGAGTCGGTAAGCCTCAACTATGGCTACACCTTC
CAISESVSLNYGYTF
>TRBJ2-2|.|TRBV5-1|few
TGCGCCAGCAGCTTAAGACAGCAGAACACCGGGGAGCTGTTTTTT
CASSLRQQNTGELFF
>TRBJ1-2|TRBD1|TRBV7-2|few
TGTGCCAGCAGCTCAAATTCCGGGACAGGAGCTTCATCCTATGGCTACACCTTC
CASSSNSGTGASSYGYTF
>TRBJ1-1|TRBD1|TRBV29-1|few
TGCAGCGTCGGGACAGTCCTAAACACTGAAGCTTTCTTT
CSVGTVLNTEAFF
>TRBJ2-5|TRBD2|TRBV29-1|.
TGCAGCGCTTCACGACTAGCGGGAGATGGCGAGACCCAGTACTTC
CSASRLAGDGETQYF
>TRBJ2-5|TRBD2|TRBV5-1|few
TGCGCCAGCAGTCGGACTAGCGGACGAGAGACCCAGTACTTC
CASSRTSGRETQYF
>TRBJ2-1|TRBD2|TRBV28|few
TGTGCCAGCAGAACCGGGACTAGCGGGGATAATGAGCAGTTCTTC
CASRTGTSGDNEQFF
>TRBJ1-5|TRBD1|TRBV30|few
TGTGCCTGGGACAGGGGTGGCAATCAGCCCCAGCATTTT
CAWDRGGNQPQHF
>TRBJ2-1|.|TRBV4-2|.
TGTGCCAGCAGCCAGCACGGGAACTCCTACAATGAGCAGTTCTTC
CASSQHGNSYNEQFF
>TRBJ2-2|TRBD2|TRBV15|few
TGTGCCACCAGCAGAGACTCTTTACTAGCGGGCACGAACACCGGGGAGCTGTTTTTT
CATSRDSLLAGTNTGELFF
>TRBJ2-3|.|TRBV10-3|few
TGTGCCATCGCCCAGAGCGCAGATACGCAGTATTTT
CAIAQSADTQYF
>TRBJ2-1|.|TRBV5-1|few
TGCGCCAGCAGCTTGGCCGTCGCCCCAGGGAATGAGCAGTTCTTC
CASSLAVAPGNEQFF
>TRBJ1-1|TRBD1|TRBV6-1|few
TGTGCCAGCAGTGAAAACAGGGGCACTGAAGCTTTCTTT
CASSENRGTEAFF